The clone carrying this TCR beta chain was seen ten or more times. This sample is part of a study of T cells in Graves' hyperthyroidism and ophthalmopathy. There were TCR beta CDR3 regions amplified from RNA transcripts. An initial round of RT-PCR targeting the TCR CDR3 relied on the HTBI primer set. One entry per CDR3 protein, called by TCRdb with MiXCR from the multiplex PCR reads. Of hundreds of thousands of distinct CDR3 sequences listed, approximately 13% are singletons. The V and J ends lost 6 bases and 2 bases respectively, with 8 bases between them. The CDR3 sequence is 13 residues long. In germline, CDR1 is MNHEY, CDR2 SMNVEV (reference sequence).

The chain combines TRBV27 with TRBJ1-5; D unresolved. The sequence was obtained from a woman between 25 and 40 years old with Graves' hyperthyroidism that later progressed to Graves' ophthalmopathy. Sequenced material: blood. CDR3 loop: CASSLWRNQPQHF. CDR3 DNA sequence: TGTGCCAGCAGCCTATGGCGCAATCAGCCCCAGCATTTT.